This entry concerns a single T cell receptor beta chain. The antigen is not known. TCRdb redid the calling of the reads with MiXCR, one entry per CDR3 protein. The repertoire has some 900,000 distinct CDR3 sequences, around a third of them found once; the top ten carry 9.5% to 15%. This entry comes from a study of T cell repertoires in cytomegalovirus infection. Study-level information: Well-studied HLA-B-restricted CMV epitopes were used in the study alongside recently identified HLA-C-restricted ones. From public TCR beta signatures came an indication of both CMV infection and matching HLA type.

General study results and limits: Across the ex vivo response, the dominant clonotypes were HLA-C-restricted CMV-specific TCR beta clonotypes.

V was pared by 8 bases and J by 2 bases, with 10 bases of the junction left unmatched. The CDR3 extends over 15 amino acids. The gene calls are TRBV5-3 and TRBJ2-1; 7 bases are a match to TRBD1. TRBV5-3 is an ORF; its function is uncertain. Sample: cultured CD8+ T cells from PBMCs, taken from culture after CMV antigen stimulation. The receptor comes from a human donor in good health (CMV status not recorded). Some clones in this sample may be carry-over from other donors' samples. The CDR3 DNA reads as TGTGCCAGCAACAAGAGGGACAGAGCCTACAATGAGCAGTTCTTC. Translating it yields CASNKRDRAYNEQFF.